This passage covers 20 T cell receptor beta chains from one sample sequenced in a study of blood T cell repertoires in COVID-19. Sequenced by immunoSEQ multiplex PCR; TCRdb stores in-frame clones only, minus some. In the table there are roughly 200,000 clones, roughly 85% of which are singletons. Sequencing was done on a sample of peripheral blood. These receptor sequences come from a man aged 60-69 years with acute or convalescent COVID-19.

This clone has just a few counts. The V call is TRBV29-1, the J call TRBJ1-1, with no clear D. CDR1 is SQVTM, CDR2 ANQGSEA, per germline. Trimming shortened V by 7 bases and J by 1 base, and 16 bases separated the two germline ends. The CDR3 is 14 residues long. CDR3 sequence (DNA): TGCAGCGCCTCCCGGCCAGCGCCGAACACTGAAGCTTTCTTT. Its translation is CSASRPAPNTEAFF.

The chain couples TRBV27 to TRBJ2-5; possible D gene TRBD2, 6 bases. Trimming stripped 5 bases from V and 2 bases from J, with 15 bases between. This CDR3 is built from 15 residues. Germline CDR1 and CDR2: MNHEY and SMNVEV (reference sequence). DNA for the CDR3: TGTGCCAGCAGTGCCGGTCGAGGAGGGCAAGAGACCCAGTACTTC. Translation gives CASSAGRGGQETQYF.

The gene calls are TRBV6-2 or TRBV6-3 and TRBJ1-1; TRBD1 is a possible D gene (5 bases). Germline V lookup: CDR1 MNHEY, CDR2 SVGEGT. V lost 4 bases and J lost 4, with 13 bases in between. CDR3 length: 14 residues. The CDR3 region is CASSSPWQGTEAFF. The DNA for the CDR3 is TGTGCCAGCAGTTCCCCCTGGCAGGGCACTGAAGCTTTCTTT.

The chain carries TRBV6-1 and TRBJ1-2; TRBD1 might be the D (5 bases). CDR1 and CDR2 from the germline V gene are MNHNS and SASEGT. This CDR3 comprises 14 residues. The V and J ends lost 0 bases and 8 bases respectively, with 13 bases between them. The CDR3, as DNA: TGTGCCAGCAGTGAAGCGGGCAGGGCCAACGGCTACACCTTC. This translates into CASSEAGRANGYTF.

The chain employs TRBV25-1 and TRBJ2-6, with D possibly being TRBD2 (5 bases). The CDR3 runs to 18 residues. Germline CDR1 reads MGHDK; CDR2 reads SYGVNS. With 1 base removed from V and 1 base from J, the gap between germline ends came to 14 bases. The CDR3 reads CASSELSLGGSGANVLTF. The CDR3, as DNA: TGTGCCAGCAGTGAATTGTCGTTAGGAGGATCTGGGGCCAACGTCCTGACTTTC. The whole variable domain, remainder taken from reference TRBV25-1 and TRBJ2-6, is EADIYQTPRYLVIGTGKKITLECSQTMGHDKMYWYQQDPGMELHLIHYSYGVNSTEKGDLSSESTVSRIRTEHFPLTLESARPSHTSQYLCASSELSLGGSGANVLTFGAGSRLTVL.

V and J are TRBV7-6 and TRBJ2-7; TRBD2 is a possible D gene (6 bases). The V gene's germline CDR1 is SGHVS and CDR2 FNYEAQ. This CDR3 comprises 15 residues. V dropped 7 bases and J dropped 3 bases, with 19 bases sitting between them. The CDR3 here is CASTPSGTPLYEQYF. CDR3 DNA: TGTGCCAGCACCCCCTCCGGGACTCCACTCTACGAGCAGTACTTC.

The rearrangement links TRBV29-1 to TRBJ2-3; D is ambiguous. The germline gives CDR1 SQVTM, CDR2 ANQGSEA. Trimming cost V 2 bases and J 6 bases, with 9 bases left between them. This CDR3 has 12 residues. DNA for the CDR3: TGCAGCGTTGAAAGTGGTGGCGATACGCAGTATTTT. Residues: CSVESGGDTQYF.

The J gene is TRBJ2-5, the V gene TRBV2; tentative D call: TRBD1 (8 bases). This CDR3 comprises 15 residues. The ends were cut back, 5 bases at V and 2 bases at J, with 15 bases in the middle. Looked up from germline, CDR1 is SNHLY and CDR2 is FYNNEI. CDR3 region: CASSLNRGGQETQYF. CDR3 bases: TGTGCCAGCAGTCTCAACAGGGGGGGACAAGAGACCCAGTACTTC.

The chain combines TRBV7-8 with TRBJ2-7; TRBD2 might be the D (6 bases). The CDR3 has 14 amino acids. The germline gives CDR1 SGHVS, CDR2 FQNEAQ. V was trimmed by 0 bases and J by 3 bases, leaving 9 bases between them. This CDR3 is CASSLAGGSYEQYF. The CDR3 DNA reads as TGTGCCAGCAGCTTAGCGGGGGGTAGCTACGAGCAGTACTTC.

The chain carries TRBV9 and TRBJ2-2; unclear D gene. The V and J ends lost 1 base and 5 bases respectively, with 6 bases between them. This CDR3 has 13 residues. From germline, CDR1 is SGDLS and CDR2 YYNGEE. The CDR3 loop reads CASSVSGTGELFF. In DNA form, the CDR3 reads TGTGCCAGCAGCGTATCCGGGACCGGGGAGCTGTTTTTT.

This sequence joins TRBV27 and TRBJ2-7, with TRBD1 matching 10 bases. This CDR3 has 16 amino acids. The V gene end was trimmed by 2 bases and the J gene end by 0 bases; junction bases not matched to a gene: 4. CDR1 MNHEY and CDR2 SMNVEV come from the germline V gene (reference sequence). The CDR3, as DNA: TGTGCCAGCAGTTTAAGGGGACAGGGGTCCTCCTACGAGCAGTACTTC. Translation gives CASSLRGQGSSYEQYF.

The rearrangement links TRBV19 to TRBJ2-1; 13 bases are a match to TRBD2. This CDR3 spans 20 amino acids. Germline loops: CDR1 LNHDA, CDR2 SQIVND (reference sequence). Germline trimming cut 4 bases from V and 1 base from J; bases unmatched to any gene: 13. CDR3 loop: CASSNSRTSGSPGSYNEQFF. As DNA, the CDR3 is TGTGCCAGTAGTAACTCTAGGACTAGCGGGAGCCCCGGATCCTACAATGAGCAGTTCTTC. Based on the CDR3 plus reference TRBV19 and TRBJ2-1, the full variable domain is DGGITQSPKYLFRKEGQNVTLSCEQNLNHDAMYWYRQDPGQGLRLIYYSQIVNDFQKGDIAEGYSVSREKKESFPLTVTSAQKNPTAFYLCASSNSRTSGSPGSYNEQFFGPGTRLTVL.

The rearrangement links TRBV5-6 to TRBJ1-2, with 8 bases identical to TRBD1. Germline V gives CDR1 SGHDT, CDR2 YYEEEE. The CDR3 sequence is 15 residues long. Unmatched junction bases numbered 5, after V lost 0 bases and J lost 4 bases. The CDR3 DNA reads TGTGCCAGCAGCTTGGGGGGACAGGTCCCCTATGGCTACACCTTC. It codes for CASSLGGQVPYGYTF.

The chain employs TRBV12-3 or TRBV12-4 and TRBJ2-7; D ambiguous. The CDR3 is 12 residues long. V was trimmed by 3 bases and J by 3 bases, leaving 6 bases between them. The DNA of the CDR3 is TGTGCCAGCAGTTTTGCCGGCTACGAGCAGTACTTC. This gives the protein CASSFAGYEQYF.

The chain carries TRBV2 and TRBJ2-1; 9 bases match TRBD2. The CDR3 contains 19 residues. V gave up 2 bases and J gave up 4 bases; unmatched junction bases: 15. Germline CDR1 is SNHLY and CDR2 is FYNNEI. The CDR3: CASSESGIALAGVYNEQFF. CDR3 nucleotide sequence: TGTGCCAGCAGTGAAAGCGGAATCGCACTAGCGGGTGTTTACAATGAGCAGTTCTTC.

The chain links TRBV30 to TRBJ2-1; 10 bases fit TRBD2. Germline V gene data show CDR1 as GTSNPN and CDR2 as SVGIG (reference sequence). This CDR3 has 16 residues. V shed 1 base and J 0 bases; nucleotides not matched to a gene: 3. This CDR3 reads CAWSGASGSSYNEQFF. The CDR3 nucleotides read TGTGCCTGGAGTGGGGCTAGCGGGAGCTCCTACAATGAGCAGTTCTTC.

V usage is TRBV19 and J usage is TRBJ1-1, with 8 bases fitting TRBD1. The CDR3 sequence is 14 residues long. The ends lost 11 bases at V and 1 base at J; junction bases unmatched: 9. CDR1 is LNHDA, CDR2 SQIVND, per germline (reference sequence). CDR3 coding DNA: TGTGCCGCCCGACAGGGGCGGGGGAACACTGAAGCTTTCTTT. This codes for CAARQGRGNTEAFF.

The chain carries TRBV2 and TRBJ2-1; 9 nucleotides agree with TRBD2. V lost 11 bases, J lost 7 bases, and 12 bases stayed unmatched. Germline CDR1 and CDR2: SNHLY and FYNNEI. The CDR3 extends over 14 amino acids. CDR3 residues: CALGGTSSFNEQFF. The CDR3 DNA reads as TGTGCCCTGGGCGGGACTAGCTCCTTTAATGAGCAGTTCTTC.

The rearrangement joins TRBV24-1 to TRBJ2-1; 8 bases are a match to TRBD1. Trimming removed 5 bases from V and 1 base from J; junction bases left unmatched: 9. The CDR3 totals 17 residues. The V gene's germline CDR1 is KGHDR and CDR2 SFDVKD. The CDR3 region is CATSGWTGFHSYNEQFF. In nucleotides, the CDR3 is TGTGCCACCAGTGGCTGGACAGGGTTCCATTCCTACAATGAGCAGTTCTTC.

This clone was seen a single time. The CDR3 DNA sequence: TGTGCCAGCAGCTTGACAGGGGGCGCTGGGGCCAACGTCCTGACTTTC. It yields the protein CASSLTGGAGANVLTF. The chain carries TRBV7-9 and TRBJ2-6; the match to TRBD1 covers 10 bases. The germline V gene encodes CDR1 SEHNR and CDR2 FQNEAQ (reference sequence). V shed 3 bases, J shed 2 bases, and the junction held 1 base outside the gene matches. The CDR3 runs to 16 residues.